This is a list of T cell receptor beta chains from one sample in a study of monozygotic twins with cystic fibrosis. Here immunoSEQ multiplex PCR was the method, and the copy in TCRdb shows in-frame clones only, minus some. The sample lists 20,000 to 25,000 clones, about 97% occurring once. Material: blood. Receptors were obtained from a girl under 18 with cystic fibrosis. Each CDR3 is given with its conserved first and last residue. Fields, in order: J gene, V gene, D gene, clone size, CDR3 DNA, CDR3 protein. A D gene is named only where the DNA matches it firmly. Clone size is shown for a subset of rows, as once, few, many or a class of expanded clone.

TRBJ2-2 TRBV7-2 - - TGTGCCAGCAGCTTCAGAGGCCCGGGGACCGGGGAGCTGTTTTTT CASSFRGPGTGELFF
TRBJ2-5 TRBV2 - - TGTGCCAGCGAGGTCAGCCGGGAGACCCAGTACTTC CASEVSRETQYF
TRBJ1-2 TRBV5-6 - - TGTGCCAGCAGCTTGGTGGGCAGCTCTTATGGCTACACCTTC CASSLVGSSYGYTF
TRBJ2-1 TRBV2 TRBD1 - TGTGCCAGCAGTGAAGCTTTATGGGACAGGGTGAGGGGTGAGCAGTTCTTC CASSEALWDRVRGEQFF
TRBJ2-3 TRBV7-2 TRBD2 - TGTGCCAGCAGCTTATTGATGGGAGGGTGGGATACGCAGTATTTT CASSLLMGGWDTQYF
TRBJ2-7 TRBV19 TRBD1 - TGTGCCAGTAGTCCCCTCCGGACAGGGTCCCCCTACGAGCAGTACTTC CASSPLRTGSPYEQYF
TRBJ1-1 TRBV29-1 TRBD1 - TGCAGCGCTCTCGGAACAGGGGGCACTGAAGCTTTCTTT CSALGTGGTEAFF
TRBJ1-1 TRBV18 - - TGTGCCAGCTCACCCGGGACGAACACTGAAGCTTTCTTT CASSPGTNTEAFF
TRBJ1-3 TRBV5-1 TRBD1 - TGCGCCAGCAGCGTAGGGGGCGCAGGAAACACCATATATTTT CASSVGGAGNTIYF
TRBJ1-1 TRBV19 TRBD1 - TGTGCCAGTAGTCACCGACAGGGAGGGAACACTGAAGCTTTCTTT CASSHRQGGNTEAFF
TRBJ1-1 TRBV27 TRBD1 - TGTGCCAGCAGTGGGACAGCACCGAACACTGAAGCTTTCTTT CASSGTAPNTEAFF
TRBJ2-7 TRBV6-5 - - TGTGCCAGCAGTTACTCGGGCGGGAACGAGCAGTACTTC CASSYSGGNEQYF
TRBJ2-2 TRBV10-1 - - TGCGCCAGCATCATGACTAAGTCGAACACCGGGGAGCTGTTTTTT CASIMTKSNTGELFF
TRBJ2-1 TRBV4-3 - - TGCGCCAGCAGCCATGGGGTCCATTACAATGAGCAGTTCTTC CASSHGVHYNEQFF
TRBJ2-3 TRBV6-6 TRBD2 - TGTGCCAGCAGTGACGGACTAGCGGGAATAGATACGCAGTATTTT CASSDGLAGIDTQYF
TRBJ1-3 TRBV9 - - TGTGCCAGCAGCTCCTGGAATGGAAACTCTGGAAACACCATATATTTT CASSSWNGNSGNTIYF
TRBJ2-1 TRBV28 - - TGTGCCAGCAGTTTAGTTCTGGGGAAGCGATTCTTC CASSLVLGKRFF
TRBJ2-7 TRBV29-1 TRBD2 - TGCAGCGTCCATGAACTAGCGGGAGCGTCCTACGAGCAGTACTTC CSVHELAGASYEQYF
TRBJ2-1 TRBV5-1 - - TGCGCCAGCAGCTTGGCTATTGGCTACAGTTGGAACGATGAGCAGTTCTTC CASSLAIGYSWNDEQFF
TRBJ2-7 TRBV6-5 TRBD1 once TGTGCCAGCAGTCTGACGACCGGGACAGGGGGCGCGCAGTACTTC CASSLTTGTGGAQYF
TRBJ2-3 TRBV30 TRBD2 - TGTGCCTGGAATCAACTAGCGGGGATTAGCACAGATACGCAGTATTTT CAWNQLAGISTDTQYF
TRBJ1-1 TRBV5-1 TRBD1 - TGCGCCAGCAGCCTTAACAGGGGCAACACTGAAGCTTTCTTT CASSLNRGNTEAFF
TRBJ2-3 TRBV6-5 TRBD1 - TGTGCCAGTAGGACAGGGGGCCGAAGAGATACGCAGTATTTT CASRTGGRRDTQYF
TRBJ1-1 TRBV4-3 - once TGCGCCAGCAGCCTACTTGGCGGGGGGACTGAAGCTTTCTTT CASSLLGGGTEAFF
TRBJ2-7 TRBV27 - - TGTGCCAGCAGTTTAGGTACAGCCTACGAGCAGTACTTC CASSLGTAYEQYF
TRBJ2-7 TRBV2 - - TGTGCCAGCAGCCCAGACAGGAGCTCCTACGAGCAGTACTTC CASSPDRSSYEQYF
TRBJ2-7 TRBV6-6 TRBD2 - TGTGCCAGCAGTGCCCGACTAGCGGGAGCTGGGGAGCAGTACTTC CASSARLAGAGEQYF
TRBJ2-1 TRBV4-3 TRBD1 - TGCGCCAGCAGCCCCCGACAGGGGGCAGGGGATGAGCAGTTCTTC CASSPRQGAGDEQFF
TRBJ2-5 TRBV28 TRBD1 - TGTGCCAGCAGTCTTGGGACAGGGTTAGACGAGACCCAGTACTTC CASSLGTGLDETQYF
TRBJ2-3 TRBV10-2 - - TGCGCCAGCAGCGACAGTGGGGTCACAGATACGCAGTATTTT CASSDSGVTDTQYF
TRBJ2-1 TRBV25-1 - - TGTGCCAGCAGTGATACGGGAGTGAGGGTCAATGAGCAGTTCTTC CASSDTGVRVNEQFF
TRBJ2-3 TRBV29-1 TRBD2 - TGCAGCGTCTCCGGCACTAGCGGGAGAGGCACAGATACGCAGTATTTT CSVSGTSGRGTDTQYF
TRBJ2-7 TRBV7-2 - - TGTGCCAGCAGCGAGGGTAGGGGGTACGAGCAGTACTTC CASSEGRGYEQYF
TRBJ1-2 TRBV7-9 - - TGTGCCAGCAGCATCACCGGGACGCAATTTTGGGGCTACACCTTC CASSITGTQFWGYTF
TRBJ1-2 TRBV28 - - TGTGCCAGCAGTACAGGGATAGGGTATGGCTACACCTTC CASSTGIGYGYTF
TRBJ2-2 TRBV6-4 - once TGTGCCAGCAGTGATGAGACGAACACCGGGGAGCTGTTTTTT CASSDETNTGELFF
TRBJ2-2 TRBV9 - - TGTGCCAGCAGCGTAGATAGGGCGGCCGGGGAGCTGTTTTTT CASSVDRAAGELFF
TRBJ2-2 TRBV5-1 - - TGCGCCAGCAGCCGAAGGTTGGGGGCAGTGAACACCGGGGAGCTGTTTTTT CASSRRLGAVNTGELFF
TRBJ2-7 TRBV28 - - TGTGCCAGCAGTTTTCCCGCCGGGAGCCGAAACTACGAGCAGTACTTC CASSFPAGSRNYEQYF
TRBJ1-4 TRBV6-6 - - TGTGCCAGCAGTTACGAGGCGTCAACTAATGAAAAACTGTTTTTT CASSYEASTNEKLFF
TRBJ1-2 TRBV11-2 - - TGTGCCAGCAGCTTAGGCTTACAGGATAACTATGGCTACACCTTC CASSLGLQDNYGYTF
TRBJ2-3 TRBV5-6 - - TGTGCCAGCAGCACGAGGACTAGCACAGATACGCAGTATTTT CASSTRTSTDTQYF
TRBJ2-2 TRBV4-1 - - TGCGCCAGCAGCCAAGACTCCAACACCGGGGAGCTGTTTTTT CASSQDSNTGELFF
TRBJ2-7 TRBV19 TRBD1 - TGTGCCAGTAGTGGACAGGGCTACGAGCAGTACTTC CASSGQGYEQYF
TRBJ2-1 TRBV9 - - TGTGCCAGCAGCGTAGATGAATCTCTCGAGCAGTTCTTC CASSVDESLEQFF
TRBJ1-1 TRBV29-1 - - TGCAGCGTTGCGCCCCTACGAGATACTGAAGCTTTCTTT CSVAPLRDTEAFF
TRBJ2-7 TRBV19 - - TGTGCCAGTAGTCCCGGGAGTCCCTACGAGCAGTACTTC CASSPGSPYEQYF
TRBJ1-2 TRBV27 - - TGTGCCAGCTGGGTGGGGGCGCTCGGCTACACCTTC CASWVGALGYTF
TRBJ2-3 TRBV19 TRBD2 - TGTGCCAGTAGTATAGGGCCCAGCGGGAGTTTTTCGGGCACAGATACGCAGTATTTT CASSIGPSGSFSGTDTQYF
TRBJ2-3 TRBV7-9 - - TGTGCCAGCAGCTTAGTCATTGTGGCAGACACAGATACGCAGTATTTT CASSLVIVADTDTQYF
TRBJ2-1 TRBV12-5 TRBD2 - TGTGCTAGTGGTTGGGGACTAGCGCTTAATGAGCAGTTCTTC CASGWGLALNEQFF
TRBJ2-7 TRBV6-1 - - TGTGCCAGCAGTCTATACGTAACCTACGAGCAGTACTTC CASSLYVTYEQYF
TRBJ1-5 TRBV19 TRBD1 - TGTGCCAGTAGTACTTCCCGGACAGGGAGTTTTCAGCCCCAGCATTTT CASSTSRTGSFQPQHF
TRBJ2-7 TRBV7-2 - - TGTGCCAGCATACCCTCCGCGGGGCCCTACGAGCAGTACTTC CASIPSAGPYEQYF
TRBJ1-1 TRBV4-3 TRBD1 - TGCGCCAGCAGCCAAGACAGGGGGAGGAGGAGCACTGAAGCTTTCTTT CASSQDRGRRSTEAFF
TRBJ2-1 TRBV7-8 TRBD2 - TGTGCCAGCAGCTCCAGACTAGCGGGAGGGGTTGAAGGCAATGAGCAGTTCTTC CASSSRLAGGVEGNEQFF
TRBJ1-1 TRBV7-3 - once TGTGCCAGCAGCTCGCCCGGGAACACTGAAGCTTTCTTT CASSSPGNTEAFF
TRBJ1-1 TRBV19 - - TGTGCCAGTAGTAGGCCGTTGAACACTGAAGCTTTCTTT CASSRPLNTEAFF